This TCR beta chain was observed in a study of blood T cell repertoires in COVID-19. For the study at large: COVID-19 samples from acute and convalescent phases originated in the United States, Italy and Spain. The analysed material was cDNA or gDNA that came from T cells, B-cell-depleted T cells, or PBMCs.

The CDR3 extends over 14 amino acids. The germline V and J ends were trimmed by 0 bases and 1 base, with 9 bases remaining between them. In germline, CDR1 is GTSNPN, CDR2 SVGIG (reference sequence). In the source study's methods: Amplification of reference gene primers was used by the study to estimate nucleated cell counts. The method was immunoSEQ multiplex PCR; TCRdb's version includes in-frame clones alone and lacks a portion of them. Clone size and the V and J calls come from that table; the DNA yielded D and trimming. The repertoire consists of nearly 65,000 clones, with around 80% occurring once and the leading ten covering 10% to 15%.

The receptor's source is a human donor in a cohort sampled during active COVID-19. The chain is built from TRBV30 and TRBJ1-1; D not resolved. Sequencing was performed on peripheral blood. CDR3 protein: CAWSVGRANTEAFF. The CDR3, as DNA: TGTGCCTGGAGTGTAGGGCGGGCGAACACTGAAGCTTTCTTT.